The rows below give T cell receptor beta chains drawn from one sample of a study of CD8 T cells in ankylosing spondylitis. Each CDR3 protein is one row after TCRdb ran MiXCR on the 5' RACE reads. The table has 30,000 to 45,000 distinct CDR3 sequences, 15% to 20% seen once. The sample consisted of blood. These receptors all stem from a male donor with ankylosing spondylitis or in good health (not recorded which). Both conserved end residues are part of each CDR3. A D gene is named only where the DNA matches it firmly. Rows may omit the clone size; those that give it use once, few, many or a size class.

d_gene: TRBD2
abundance: .
j_gene: TRBJ2-1
v_gene: TRBV5-1
CDR3nt: TGCGCCAGCAGCTTGGTGGGCGGGGGGGCCCCCAATGAGCAGTTCTTC
CDR3aa: CASSLVGGGAPNEQFF

d_gene: .
abundance: few
j_gene: TRBJ2-2
v_gene: TRBV5-1
CDR3nt: TGCGCCAGCAGCCCACAGGGTGACGGGGAGCTGTTTTTT
CDR3aa: CASSPQGDGELFF

d_gene: TRBD1
abundance: .
j_gene: TRBJ2-3
v_gene: TRBV20-1
CDR3nt: TGCAGTGCTAGAATACAGGGGGCTACAGATACGCAGTATTTT
CDR3aa: CSARIQGATDTQYF

d_gene: .
abundance: few
j_gene: TRBJ2-1
v_gene: TRBV6-5
CDR3nt: TGTGCCAGCAGTTACGGCCTAGATTCTAATGAGCAGTTCTTC
CDR3aa: CASSYGLDSNEQFF

d_gene: .
abundance: .
j_gene: TRBJ2-1
v_gene: TRBV20-1
CDR3nt: TGCAGTGCTAGAGATGGGGCTGCGTATGAGCAGTTCTTC
CDR3aa: CSARDGAAYEQFF

d_gene: .
abundance: .
j_gene: TRBJ2-5
v_gene: TRBV9
CDR3nt: TGTGCCAGCAGCGTAGGAATGGCCGAGACCCAGTACTTC
CDR3aa: CASSVGMAETQYF

d_gene: TRBD1
abundance: .
j_gene: TRBJ2-4
v_gene: TRBV5-1
CDR3nt: TGCGCCAGCAGCCCGCACAGGGGTCCGCGTGCCAAAAACATTCAGTACTTC
CDR3aa: CASSPHRGPRAKNIQYF

d_gene: .
abundance: .
j_gene: TRBJ2-1
v_gene: TRBV7-2
CDR3nt: TGTGCCAGCAGCTTTGATAGCGAGACCTACAATGAGCAGTTCTTC
CDR3aa: CASSFDSETYNEQFF

d_gene: .
abundance: .
j_gene: TRBJ2-1
v_gene: TRBV7-9
CDR3nt: TGTGCCAGCAGATCCTCCGGACAGCACTACAATGAGCAGTTCTTC
CDR3aa: CASRSSGQHYNEQFF

d_gene: .
abundance: .
j_gene: TRBJ1-1
v_gene: TRBV15
CDR3nt: TGTGCCACCAGCCGGGACTTTAGGACTGAAGCTTTCTTT
CDR3aa: CATSRDFRTEAFF

d_gene: TRBD2
abundance: many
j_gene: TRBJ2-5
v_gene: TRBV29-1
CDR3nt: TGCAGCGCCCTACTAGCGCACCAAGAGACCCAGTACTTC
CDR3aa: CSALLAHQETQYF

d_gene: .
abundance: few
j_gene: TRBJ2-4
v_gene: TRBV7-2
CDR3nt: TGTGCCAGCAGCTTAGCAGCACCAAACATTCAGTACTTC
CDR3aa: CASSLAAPNIQYF

d_gene: .
abundance: .
j_gene: TRBJ1-1
v_gene: TRBV12-3/TRBV12-4
CDR3nt: TGTGCCAGCAGTCCAACGGGACGGTTGAACACTGAAGCTTTCTTT
CDR3aa: CASSPTGRLNTEAFF

d_gene: TRBD2
abundance: few
j_gene: TRBJ2-1
v_gene: TRBV20-1
CDR3nt: TGCAGTGCTAGAGATCTAGCGGGAGGCCCCGACCCCTTCTTC
CDR3aa: CSARDLAGGPDPFF

d_gene: .
abundance: many
j_gene: TRBJ1-5
v_gene: TRBV7-2
CDR3nt: TGTGCCAGCAGCTTATACAGTTCCAATCAGCCCCAGCATTTT
CDR3aa: CASSLYSSNQPQHF

d_gene: .
abundance: few
j_gene: TRBJ2-3
v_gene: TRBV20-1
CDR3nt: TGCAGTGTCGAGACAGATACGCAGTATTTT
CDR3aa: CSVETDTQYF

d_gene: .
abundance: .
j_gene: TRBJ2-2
v_gene: TRBV6-5
CDR3nt: TGTGCCAGCATGGGATATCAGACCGGGGAGCTGTTTTTT
CDR3aa: CASMGYQTGELFF

d_gene: .
abundance: .
j_gene: TRBJ1-4
v_gene: TRBV11-2
CDR3nt: TGTGCCAGCAACCAGGGCACAACTAATGAAAAACTGTTTTTT
CDR3aa: CASNQGTTNEKLFF

d_gene: .
abundance: few
j_gene: TRBJ1-5
v_gene: TRBV7-2
CDR3nt: TGTGCCAGCAGCTTAGGCCCATTGAGTCAGCCCCAGCATTTT
CDR3aa: CASSLGPLSQPQHF

d_gene: TRBD1
abundance: few
j_gene: TRBJ1-6
v_gene: TRBV10-3
CDR3nt: TGTGCCATCACTCAGGGGGCAGAAGACTCACCCCTCCACTTT
CDR3aa: CAITQGAEDSPLHF

d_gene: .
abundance: .
j_gene: TRBJ2-1
v_gene: TRBV5-1
CDR3nt: TGCGCCAGCAGCCAGACTAGCTCCTACAATGAGCAGTTCTTC
CDR3aa: CASSQTSSYNEQFF

d_gene: .
abundance: few
j_gene: TRBJ1-1
v_gene: TRBV25-1
CDR3nt: TGTGCCAGCAGTGTGCCAGGCACTGAAGCTTTCTTT
CDR3aa: CASSVPGTEAFF

d_gene: TRBD2
abundance: many
j_gene: TRBJ2-1
v_gene: TRBV20-1
CDR3nt: TGCAGTGCTATGACTAGCGGGGGCCCGAGCTCCTACAATGAGCAGTTCTTC
CDR3aa: CSAMTSGGPSSYNEQFF

d_gene: .
abundance: .
j_gene: TRBJ2-5
v_gene: TRBV9
CDR3nt: TGTGCCAGCAGCGTAGAAGGAGGGATCCAAGAGACCCAGTACTTC
CDR3aa: CASSVEGGIQETQYF

d_gene: .
abundance: .
j_gene: TRBJ2-2
v_gene: TRBV5-1
CDR3nt: TGCGCCAGCAGCTTGGCCCGGACCGGGGAGCTGTTTTTT
CDR3aa: CASSLARTGELFF

d_gene: .
abundance: few
j_gene: TRBJ2-2
v_gene: TRBV19
CDR3nt: TGTGCCAGTAGTAAAAGGGGGACGAACACCGGGGAGCTGTTTTTT
CDR3aa: CASSKRGTNTGELFF

d_gene: .
abundance: few
j_gene: TRBJ2-3
v_gene: TRBV4-1
CDR3nt: TGCGCCAGCAGCCAACGTTTAAACCGAGGGGGAAGCACAGATACGCAGTATTTT
CDR3aa: CASSQRLNRGGSTDTQYF

d_gene: TRBD2
abundance: few
j_gene: TRBJ2-1
v_gene: TRBV9
CDR3nt: TGTGCCAGCAGCCCCATTTTCCAGCGGGGTTTTTCTAATGAGCAGTTCTTC
CDR3aa: CASSPIFQRGFSNEQFF

d_gene: TRBD2
abundance: .
j_gene: TRBJ2-3
v_gene: TRBV20-1
CDR3nt: TGCAGTGCTACTAGCGGGAGCATGGATACGCAGTATTTT
CDR3aa: CSATSGSMDTQYF

d_gene: .
abundance: .
j_gene: TRBJ2-1
v_gene: TRBV11-1
CDR3nt: TGTGCCAGCAGCTTGAACAGCGGTCGGACTAATGAGCAGTTCTTC
CDR3aa: CASSLNSGRTNEQFF

d_gene: .
abundance: many
j_gene: TRBJ1-5
v_gene: TRBV27
CDR3nt: TGTGCCAGCAGTTTATCGCACGGTAGCAATCAGCCCCAGCATTTT
CDR3aa: CASSLSHGSNQPQHF

d_gene: TRBD2
abundance: few
j_gene: TRBJ2-1
v_gene: TRBV7-2
CDR3nt: TGTGCCAGCAGCCTGACTAGCGGGCCCTACAATGAGCAGTTCTTC
CDR3aa: CASSLTSGPYNEQFF

d_gene: .
abundance: few
j_gene: TRBJ1-1
v_gene: TRBV29-1
CDR3nt: TGCAGCGTTGAAATATATGAAGCTTTCTTT
CDR3aa: CSVEIYEAFF

d_gene: .
abundance: .
j_gene: TRBJ2-4
v_gene: TRBV7-2
CDR3nt: TGTGCCAGCAGCTTAGGTGGCAGCAAAAACATTCAGTACTTC
CDR3aa: CASSLGGSKNIQYF

d_gene: TRBD2
abundance: few
j_gene: TRBJ2-3
v_gene: TRBV7-3
CDR3nt: TGTGCCAGCAGCTCCACTAGCGGGCCCTCAGATACGCAGTATTTT
CDR3aa: CASSSTSGPSDTQYF

d_gene: .
abundance: few
j_gene: TRBJ2-2
v_gene: TRBV12-3/TRBV12-4
CDR3nt: TGTGCCAGCAGTTTCGCGGGTTCCGGGGAGCTGTTTTTT
CDR3aa: CASSFAGSGELFF

d_gene: .
abundance: .
j_gene: TRBJ1-4
v_gene: TRBV20-1
CDR3nt: TGCAGTGCCCTGGGACAAATCAATGAAAAACTGTTTTTT
CDR3aa: CSALGQINEKLFF

d_gene: TRBD1
abundance: few
j_gene: TRBJ2-2
v_gene: TRBV29-1
CDR3nt: TGCAGCGTTGGTTCCGGGACAGGGAAGCTGTTTTTT
CDR3aa: CSVGSGTGKLFF

d_gene: .
abundance: .
j_gene: TRBJ2-1
v_gene: TRBV20-1
CDR3nt: TGCAGTGCTAGAGGGCTCGGACGGGGACTTAACAATGAGCAGTTCTTC
CDR3aa: CSARGLGRGLNNEQFF

d_gene: .
abundance: .
j_gene: TRBJ1-6
v_gene: TRBV20-1
CDR3nt: TGCAGTGCTACCCCTAGCAGGGGTAATAATTCACCCCTCCACTTT
CDR3aa: CSATPSRGNNSPLHF

d_gene: .
abundance: .
j_gene: TRBJ1-1
v_gene: TRBV5-1
CDR3nt: TGCGCCAGCAGCGCACAGGGTCCTATGAACACTGAAGCTTTCTTT
CDR3aa: CASSAQGPMNTEAFF

d_gene: .
abundance: .
j_gene: TRBJ2-1
v_gene: TRBV9
CDR3nt: TGTGCCAGCAGCGCCAGACTTGGGGTACAGGACAATGAGCAGTTCTTC
CDR3aa: CASSARLGVQDNEQFF

d_gene: .
abundance: .
j_gene: TRBJ2-1
v_gene: TRBV6-2/TRBV6-3
CDR3nt: TGTGCCAGCAGCTACTCCAATGAGCAGTTCTTC
CDR3aa: CASSYSNEQFF

d_gene: TRBD2
abundance: few
j_gene: TRBJ2-3
v_gene: TRBV7-9
CDR3nt: TGTGCCAGCAGCTTAGCGACTAGCGGGAGGTTGGATACGCAGTATTTT
CDR3aa: CASSLATSGRLDTQYF

d_gene: .
abundance: few
j_gene: TRBJ2-2
v_gene: TRBV7-2
CDR3nt: TGTGCCAGCAGCTTAGACGGGAACGAGGGGGAGCTGTTTTTT
CDR3aa: CASSLDGNEGELFF

d_gene: TRBD1
abundance: .
j_gene: TRBJ2-1
v_gene: TRBV14
CDR3nt: TGTGCCAGCAGCATAGGGGACAGAGGCTGGGCCCCAGAGCAGTTCTTC
CDR3aa: CASSIGDRGWAPEQFF

d_gene: .
abundance: .
j_gene: TRBJ2-3
v_gene: TRBV4-3
CDR3nt: TGCGCCAGCAGCCAAGATCGAACAGGGAAGACAGATACGCAGTATTTT
CDR3aa: CASSQDRTGKTDTQYF

d_gene: .
abundance: few
j_gene: TRBJ2-3
v_gene: TRBV3-1
CDR3nt: TGTGCCAGCAGTTCTCAAAGGGTGACAGATACGCAGTATTTT
CDR3aa: CASSSQRVTDTQYF

d_gene: .
abundance: .
j_gene: TRBJ2-6
v_gene: TRBV3-1
CDR3nt: TGTGCCAGCAGCCAAGGAGGCTCTGGGGCCAACGTCCTGACTTTC
CDR3aa: CASSQGGSGANVLTF

d_gene: .
abundance: .
j_gene: TRBJ2-7
v_gene: TRBV5-1
CDR3nt: TGCGCCAGCAGCTTCCAGGGGAACTACGAGCAGTACTTC
CDR3aa: CASSFQGNYEQYF

d_gene: .
abundance: few
j_gene: TRBJ2-1
v_gene: TRBV27
CDR3nt: TGTGCCAGCAGTCTTATCCCTTTGAGCGGGAATGAGCAGTTCTTC
CDR3aa: CASSLIPLSGNEQFF

d_gene: .
abundance: medium-sized
j_gene: TRBJ2-7
v_gene: TRBV12-3/TRBV12-4
CDR3nt: TGTGCCAGCAGTTTGGGGCAGTACTACGAGCAGTACTTC
CDR3aa: CASSLGQYYEQYF

d_gene: .
abundance: few
j_gene: TRBJ1-1
v_gene: TRBV6-5
CDR3nt: TGTGCCAGCAGTCCTAGTACCCGGAACACTGAAGCTTTCTTT
CDR3aa: CASSPSTRNTEAFF

d_gene: .
abundance: .
j_gene: TRBJ1-4
v_gene: TRBV7-2
CDR3nt: TGTGCCAGCGGGTCTAGAGCAACTAATGAAAAACTGTTTTTT
CDR3aa: CASGSRATNEKLFF

d_gene: .
abundance: once
j_gene: TRBJ2-3
v_gene: TRBV29-1
CDR3nt: TGCAGCGTTGAAAAGACCCAGGGAGATACGCAGTATTTT
CDR3aa: CSVEKTQGDTQYF

d_gene: TRBD2
abundance: .
j_gene: TRBJ2-3
v_gene: TRBV29-1
CDR3nt: TGCAGCGTTCAACTTACCCCTGGGCGGGGGGGCAGAAGTATAGGTACAGATACGCAGTATTTT
CDR3aa: CSVQLTPGRGGRSIGTDTQYF